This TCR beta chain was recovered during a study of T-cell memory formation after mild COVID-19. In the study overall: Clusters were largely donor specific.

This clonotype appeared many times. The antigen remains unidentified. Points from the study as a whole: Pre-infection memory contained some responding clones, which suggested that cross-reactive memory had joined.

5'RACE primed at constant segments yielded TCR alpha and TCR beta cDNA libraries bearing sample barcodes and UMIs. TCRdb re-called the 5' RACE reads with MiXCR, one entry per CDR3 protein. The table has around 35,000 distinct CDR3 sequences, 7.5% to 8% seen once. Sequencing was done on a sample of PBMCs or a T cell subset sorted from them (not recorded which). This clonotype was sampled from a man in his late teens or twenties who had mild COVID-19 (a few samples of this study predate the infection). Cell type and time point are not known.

Written as DNA, the CDR3 is TGCGCCAGCAGCCAAGATCCCCGTGGGGGAGCGGGGGGCCACAATGAGCAGTTCTTC. Translated: CASSQDPRGGAGGHNEQFF. The chain employs TRBV4-3 and TRBJ2-1; 9 nucleotides line up with TRBD2. The CDR3 is 19 residues long. The germline CDR1 and CDR2 sequences are LGHNA and YSLEER. The junction had 14 bases not matched to a gene; V was cut back by 0 bases and J by 5 bases.